The clone carrying this T cell receptor (beta chain) was recorded a few times. The source of the sample is a study of blood T cells in healthy people across ages. In each sample, at least 6.5 million PBMCs were isolated. The second PCR ran about 6 to 11 cycles with a sample-barcoded 5' primer and J-beta primers. TCRdb reprocessed the 5' RACE reads via MiXCR and lists one record per CDR3 protein. The sample records fewer than 2,000,000 distinct CDR3 sequences, about 35% being singletons. The CDR3 is made up of 15 amino acids. Trimming at V came to 0 bases and at J to 4 bases, leaving 3 bases not matched to a gene. The germline V gene has CDR1 LGHDT and CDR2 YNNKEL (reference sequence).

The receptor was derived from a woman under 40 in good health. The V and J genes are TRBV3-1 and TRBJ1-2; 9 bases fit TRBD1. Sequencing was done on a sample of blood. CDR3 protein: CASSQEGQGFYGYTF. The CDR3 DNA sequence: TGTGCCAGCAGCCAAGAAGGACAGGGGTTCTATGGCTACACCTTC.